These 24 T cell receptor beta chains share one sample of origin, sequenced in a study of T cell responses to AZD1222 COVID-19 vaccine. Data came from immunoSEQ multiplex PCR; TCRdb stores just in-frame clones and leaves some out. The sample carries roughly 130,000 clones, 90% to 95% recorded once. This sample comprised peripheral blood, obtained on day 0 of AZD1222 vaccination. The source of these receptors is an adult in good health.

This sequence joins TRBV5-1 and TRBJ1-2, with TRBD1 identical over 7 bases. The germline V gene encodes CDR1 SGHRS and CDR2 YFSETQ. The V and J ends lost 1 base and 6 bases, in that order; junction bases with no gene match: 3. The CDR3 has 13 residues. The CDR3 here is CASSLLGTDGYTF. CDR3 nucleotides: TGCGCCAGCAGCTTGTTAGGGACAGATGGCTACACCTTC.

The CDR3 DNA is TGTGCCAGCAGTTACGGCCCGGGACTTAAGTTCTTC. Its translation: CASSYGPGLKFF. The chain has TRBV6-2 or TRBV6-3 and TRBJ2-1, with a weak D call TRBD2 (6 bases). The CDR3 is 12 amino acids. The germline gives CDR1 MNHEY, CDR2 SVGEGT. The V and J ends lost 2 bases and 14 bases respectively, with 13 bases between them.

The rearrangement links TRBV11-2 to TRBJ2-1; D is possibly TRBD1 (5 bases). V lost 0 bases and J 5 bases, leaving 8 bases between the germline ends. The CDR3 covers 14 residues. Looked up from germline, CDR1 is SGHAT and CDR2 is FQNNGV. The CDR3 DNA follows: TGTGCCAGCAGCTTAGAGCGACAGCACAATGAGCAGTTCTTC. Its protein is CASSLERQHNEQFF.

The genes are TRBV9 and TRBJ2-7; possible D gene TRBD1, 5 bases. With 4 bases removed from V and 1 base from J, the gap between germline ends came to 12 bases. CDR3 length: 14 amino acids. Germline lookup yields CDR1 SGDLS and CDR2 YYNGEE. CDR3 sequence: CASSQGRASYEQYF. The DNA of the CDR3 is TGTGCCAGCAGCCAAGGCAGGGCTTCCTACGAGCAGTACTTC.

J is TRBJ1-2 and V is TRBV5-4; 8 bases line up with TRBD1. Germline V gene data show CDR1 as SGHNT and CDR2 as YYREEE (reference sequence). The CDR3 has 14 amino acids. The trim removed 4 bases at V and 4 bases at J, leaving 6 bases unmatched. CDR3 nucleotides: TGTGCCAGCAGCCTTGGACAGGGACCCTATGGCTACACCTTC. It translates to CASSLGQGPYGYTF.

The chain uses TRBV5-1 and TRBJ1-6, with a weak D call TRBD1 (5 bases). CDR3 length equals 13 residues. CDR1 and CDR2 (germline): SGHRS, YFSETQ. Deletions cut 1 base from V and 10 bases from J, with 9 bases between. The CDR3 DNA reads TGCGCCAGCAGCTTGATGGGGGACTCACCCCTCCACTTT. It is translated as CASSLMGDSPLHF. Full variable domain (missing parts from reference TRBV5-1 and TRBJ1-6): KAGVTQTPRYLIKTRGQQVTLSCSPISGHRSVSWYQQTPGQGLQFLFEYFSETQRNKGNFPGRFSGRQFSNSRSEMNVSTLELGDSALYLCASSLMGDSPLHFGNGTRLTVT.

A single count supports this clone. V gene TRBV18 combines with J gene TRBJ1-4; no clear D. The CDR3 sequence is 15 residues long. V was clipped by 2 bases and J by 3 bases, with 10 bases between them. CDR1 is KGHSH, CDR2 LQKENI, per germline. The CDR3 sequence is CASSPSARSNEKLFF. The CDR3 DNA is TGTGCCAGCTCACCATCAGCCAGGTCTAATGAAAAACTGTTTTTT.

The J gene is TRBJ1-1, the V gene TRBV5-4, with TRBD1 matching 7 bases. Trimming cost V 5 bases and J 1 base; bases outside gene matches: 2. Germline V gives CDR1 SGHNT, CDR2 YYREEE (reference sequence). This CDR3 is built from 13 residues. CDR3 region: CASRRTGNTEAFF. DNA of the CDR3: TGTGCCAGCAGACGGACAGGGAACACTGAAGCTTTCTTT.

In DNA, the CDR3 is TGTGCCAGCAGAGGGCGAGACAATCAGCCCCAGCATTTT. Amino acids: CASRGRDNQPQHF. The chain uses TRBV6-5 and TRBJ1-5; D remains ambiguous. The germline V gene has CDR1 MNHEY and CDR2 SVGAGI. CDR3 size: 13 residues. V lost 6 bases and J lost 3, with 9 bases in between.

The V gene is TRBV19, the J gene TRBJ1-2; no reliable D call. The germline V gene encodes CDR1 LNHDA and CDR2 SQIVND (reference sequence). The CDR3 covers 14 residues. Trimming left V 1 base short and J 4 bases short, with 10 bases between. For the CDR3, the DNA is TGTGCCAGTAGTATAGCCCACAGCAGCTATGGCTACACCTTC. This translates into CASSIAHSSYGYTF.

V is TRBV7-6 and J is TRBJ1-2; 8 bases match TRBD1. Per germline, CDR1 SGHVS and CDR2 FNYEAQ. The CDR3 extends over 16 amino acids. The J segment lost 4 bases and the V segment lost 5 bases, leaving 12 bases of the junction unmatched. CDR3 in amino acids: CASSPRQGPPFYGYTF. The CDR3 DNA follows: TGTGCCAGCAGCCCTAGACAGGGGCCACCTTTCTATGGCTACACCTTC.

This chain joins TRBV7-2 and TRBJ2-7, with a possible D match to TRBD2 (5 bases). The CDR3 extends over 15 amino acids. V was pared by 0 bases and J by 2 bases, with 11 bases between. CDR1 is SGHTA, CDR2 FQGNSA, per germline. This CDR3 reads CASSLAGLGAYEQYF. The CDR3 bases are TGTGCCAGCAGCTTAGCTGGGCTCGGGGCCTACGAGCAGTACTTC.

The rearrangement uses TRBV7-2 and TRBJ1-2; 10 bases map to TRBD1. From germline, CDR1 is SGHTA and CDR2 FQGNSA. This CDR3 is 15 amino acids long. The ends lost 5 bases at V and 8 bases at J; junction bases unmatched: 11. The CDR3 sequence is CASSPRQGAQGGYTF. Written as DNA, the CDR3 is TGTGCCAGCAGCCCGCGACAGGGGGCGCAGGGAGGCTACACCTTC. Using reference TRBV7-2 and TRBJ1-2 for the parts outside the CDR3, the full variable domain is GAGVSQSPSNKVTEKGKDVELRCDPISGHTALYWYRQSLGQGLEFLIYFQGNSAPDKSGLPSDRFSAERTGGSVSTLTIQRTQQEDSAVYLCASSPRQGAQGGYTFGSGTRLTVV.

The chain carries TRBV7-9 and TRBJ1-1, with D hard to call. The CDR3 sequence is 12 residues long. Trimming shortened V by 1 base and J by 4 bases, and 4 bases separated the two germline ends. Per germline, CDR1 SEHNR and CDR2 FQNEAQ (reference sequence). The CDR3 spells CASSLVSTEAFF. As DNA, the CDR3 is TGTGCCAGCAGCTTAGTAAGCACTGAAGCTTTCTTT.

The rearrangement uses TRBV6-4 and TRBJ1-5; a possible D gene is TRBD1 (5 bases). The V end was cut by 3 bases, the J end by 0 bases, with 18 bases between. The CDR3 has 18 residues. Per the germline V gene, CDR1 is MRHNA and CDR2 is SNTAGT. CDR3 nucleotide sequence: TGTGCCAGCAGTGAAAGGGGTACAGTGGGGTATAGCAATCAGCCCCAGCATTTT. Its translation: CASSERGTVGYSNQPQHF.

Here the CDR3 reads CASSLGHGSTDTQYF. In DNA form, the CDR3 reads TGCGCCAGCAGCTTGGGACATGGGAGCACAGATACGCAGTATTTT. The chain carries TRBV5-1 and TRBJ2-3; D gene ambiguous. The CDR3 is made up of 15 amino acids. V was trimmed by 0 bases and J by 0 bases, leaving 8 bases between them. Looked up from germline, CDR1 is SGHRS and CDR2 is YFSETQ.

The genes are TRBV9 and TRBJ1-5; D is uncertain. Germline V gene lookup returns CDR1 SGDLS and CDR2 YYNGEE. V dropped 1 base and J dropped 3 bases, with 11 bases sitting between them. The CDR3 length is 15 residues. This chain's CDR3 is CASSVSPGSNQPQHF. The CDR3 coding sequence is TGTGCCAGCAGCGTAAGTCCCGGATCCAATCAGCCCCAGCATTTT. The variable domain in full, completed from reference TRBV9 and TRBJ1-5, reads DSGVTQTPKHLITATGQRVTLRCSPRSGDLSVYWYQQSLDQGLQFLIQYYNGEERAKGNILERFSAQQFPDLHSELNLSSLELGDSALYFCASSVSPGSNQPQHFGDGTRLSIL.

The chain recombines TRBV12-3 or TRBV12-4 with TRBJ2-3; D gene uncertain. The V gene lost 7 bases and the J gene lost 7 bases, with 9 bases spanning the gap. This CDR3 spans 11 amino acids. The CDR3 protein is CASTPAYTQYF. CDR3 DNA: TGTGCCAGCACCCCCGCTTATACGCAGTATTTT.

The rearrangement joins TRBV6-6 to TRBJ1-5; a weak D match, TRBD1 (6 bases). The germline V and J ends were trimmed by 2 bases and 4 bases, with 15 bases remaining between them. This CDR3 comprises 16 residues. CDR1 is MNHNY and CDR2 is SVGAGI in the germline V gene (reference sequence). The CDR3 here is CASSYTQGSGNQPQHF. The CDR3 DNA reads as TGTGCCAGCAGTTACACCCAGGGGTCCGGGAATCAGCCCCAGCATTTT.

The CDR3 DNA is TGTGCCACCTCCGGGGGACAGCCGGGAGATACGCAGTATTTT. Residues: CATSGGQPGDTQYF. J is TRBJ2-3 and V is TRBV28, with D perhaps matching TRBD1 (7 bases). CDR1 MDHEN and CDR2 SYDVKM come from the germline V gene. The V gene lost 10 bases and the J gene lost 5 bases, with 19 bases spanning the gap. The CDR3 totals 14 residues.

As DNA, the CDR3 is TGTGCCAGCAGTTTAACCAGGGGTTCAGATACGCAGTATTTT. It specifies CASSLTRGSDTQYF. V and J are TRBV28 and TRBJ2-3; possible D gene TRBD1, 6 bases. The CDR3 is made up of 14 amino acids. Trimming stripped 2 bases from V and 4 bases from J, with 10 bases between. Germline CDR1 reads MDHEN; CDR2 reads SYDVKM. The complete variable domain, with remaining parts taken from reference TRBV28 and TRBJ2-3, reads DVKVTQSSRYLVKRTGEKVFLECVQDMDHENMFWYRQDPGLGLRLIYFSYDVKMKEKGDIPEGYSVSREKKERFSLILESASTNQTSMYLCASSLTRGSDTQYFGPGTRLTVL.

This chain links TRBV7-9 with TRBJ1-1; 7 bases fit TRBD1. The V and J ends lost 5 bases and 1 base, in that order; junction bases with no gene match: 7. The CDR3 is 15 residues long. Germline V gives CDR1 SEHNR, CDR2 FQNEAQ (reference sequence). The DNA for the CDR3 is TGTGCCAGCAGCCTAAACAGGGGCCGGAACACTGAAGCTTTCTTT. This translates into CASSLNRGRNTEAFF.

The chain's CDR3 is CASSDSYYEQYF. CDR3 in DNA: TGTGCCAGCTCGGACAGTTACTACGAGCAGTACTTC. The chain is built from TRBV6-5 and TRBJ2-7; possibly TRBD1 for D (6 bases). V was clipped by 8 bases and J by 3 bases, with 11 bases between them. Germline values: CDR1 MNHEY, CDR2 SVGAGI. The length of the CDR3 is 12 residues.

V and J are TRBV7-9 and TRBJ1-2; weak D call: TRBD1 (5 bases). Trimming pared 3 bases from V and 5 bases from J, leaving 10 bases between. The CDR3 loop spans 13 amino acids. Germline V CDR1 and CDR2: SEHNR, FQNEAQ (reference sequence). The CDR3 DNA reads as TGTGCCAGCAGCTTGGGGGAGTTTTATGGCTACACCTTC. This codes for CASSLGEFYGYTF.